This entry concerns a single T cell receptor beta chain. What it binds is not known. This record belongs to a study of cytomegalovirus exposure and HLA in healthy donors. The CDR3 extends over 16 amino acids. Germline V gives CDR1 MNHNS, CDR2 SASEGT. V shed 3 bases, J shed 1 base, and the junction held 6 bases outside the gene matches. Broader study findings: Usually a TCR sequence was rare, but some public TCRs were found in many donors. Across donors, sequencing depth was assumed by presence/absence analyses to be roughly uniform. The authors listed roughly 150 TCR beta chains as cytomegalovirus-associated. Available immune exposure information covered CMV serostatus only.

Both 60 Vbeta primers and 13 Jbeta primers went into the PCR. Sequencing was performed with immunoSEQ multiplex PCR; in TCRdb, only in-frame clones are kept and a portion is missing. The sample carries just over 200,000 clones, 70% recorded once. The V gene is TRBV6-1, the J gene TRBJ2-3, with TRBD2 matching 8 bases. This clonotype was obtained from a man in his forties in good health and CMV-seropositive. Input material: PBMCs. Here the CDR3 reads CASSDLAGRGTDTQYF. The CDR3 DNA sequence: TGTGCCAGCAGTGATCTAGCGGGTCGTGGCACAGATACGCAGTATTTT.